This T cell receptor (beta chain) comes out of a study of cytomegalovirus exposure and HLA in healthy donors. Notes on the study in general: Researchers reportedly found TCR beta sequences accurately predicted most subjects' HLA-A and HLA-B alleles.

The germline CDR1 and CDR2 sequences are MNHEY and SVGAGI. The CDR3 loop spans 14 amino acids. Trimming removed 4 bases from V and 5 bases from J; junction bases left unmatched: 7. Note on this clone: The antigen is unknown.

A multiplex PCR was run with 60 Vbeta primers and 13 Jbeta primers. The table came from immunoSEQ multiplex PCR; TCRdb's copy has only in-frame clones and leaves some out. The top ten hold 7.8% of the sample, which has 60,000 to 75,000 clones, about 80% seen once. The sequencing input was PBMCs. This clonotype originated in a man between 18 and 35 years old in good health and CMV-seropositive. The chain carries TRBV6-5 and TRBJ2-7, with 8 nucleotides matching TRBD1. CDR3 bases: TGTGCCAGCAGTTCATCCAGGGGGCCCCACGAGCAGTACTTC. It translates to CASSSSRGPHEQYF.